This T cell receptor beta chain originates from a study of cytomegalovirus exposure and HLA in healthy donors. General study results and limits: It was taken for granted in presence/absence analyses that sequencing depth across donors was roughly uniform.

The PCR made use of 60 Vbeta and 13 Jbeta primers. The method was immunoSEQ multiplex PCR; TCRdb's version includes in-frame clones alone and lacks a portion of them. This table holds around 150,000 clones, 79% found once. As regards this clone: What it recognizes is unknown.

CDR1 MNHNY and CDR2 SVGAGI come from the germline V gene (reference sequence). This CDR3 spans 16 amino acids. J was trimmed by 7 bases and V by 5 bases; bases with no gene match: 4. Sequencing was done on a sample of PBMCs. The J gene is TRBJ2-2, the V gene TRBV6-6, with 16 bases lining up with TRBD2. The TCR sequence derives from a male donor in good health and CMV-seronegative. In DNA form, the CDR3 reads TGTGCCAGCAGTACGGGACTAGCGGGGGGGAACGGGGAGCTGTTTTTT. Translating gives CASSTGLAGGNGELFF.